This is a list of T cell receptor beta chains from one sample in a study of blood T cell repertoires in COVID-19. Produced via immunoSEQ multiplex PCR; TCRdb's table is partial and in-frame only. The table shows 97,000 or so clones, with approximately 85% occurring only once. Source material: peripheral blood. These receptors were obtained from a man between 35 and 55 years old with active or convalescent COVID-19. The CDR3 runs from the conserved cysteine through the conserved F or W. A D gene is named only where the DNA matches it firmly. Rows may omit the clone size; those that give it use once, few, many or a size class.

J gene | clone size | V gene | D gene | CDR3 DNA | CDR3 protein
TRBJ2-1 | - | TRBV5-1 | - | TGCGCCAGCAGCATTGGATGGCAGGGCTACAATGAGCAGTTCTTC | CASSIGWQGYNEQFF
TRBJ1-2 | once | TRBV9 | - | TGTGCCAGCAGCGCGACGACAGATTATGGCTACACCTTC | CASSATTDYGYTF
TRBJ1-5 | - | TRBV19 | - | TGTGCCAGTAGTCACCGGCCGGACATCGTCAATCAGCCCCAGCATTTT | CASSHRPDIVNQPQHF
TRBJ1-5 | - | TRBV7-8 | - | TGTGCCAGCAGCTTAGACAGGACCAATCAGCCCCAGCATTTT | CASSLDRTNQPQHF
TRBJ2-6 | - | TRBV6-5 | TRBD1 | TGTGCCAGCAGTCGGACAGGGGGGGCCAACGTCCTGACTTTC | CASSRTGGANVLTF
TRBJ2-5 | - | TRBV30 | - | TGTGCCCGGGCCCCGGGCCTCGGGGCCCAGTACTTC | CARAPGLGAQYF
TRBJ2-4 | once | TRBV19 | - | TGTGCCAGTAGTACAAGGGACTTACTAGCCAAAAACATTCAGTACTTC | CASSTRDLLAKNIQYF
TRBJ1-2 | - | TRBV5-1 | TRBD1 | TGCGCCAGCAGCCAGGGACAGGGGGACAACTATGGCTACACCTTC | CASSQGQGDNYGYTF
TRBJ2-7 | - | TRBV5-4 | TRBD1 | TGTGCCAGCAGCTCGCCGACAGGGGGCAATGAGCAGTACTTC | CASSSPTGGNEQYF
TRBJ2-6 | - | TRBV6-5 | - | TGTGCCAGCAGTTACTCGTCAGGGAACGGGGCCAACGTCCTGACTTTC | CASSYSSGNGANVLTF
TRBJ1-2 | - | TRBV6-5 | - | TGTGCCAGCAGTTTCAACCAGGGAACGGGCTACACCTTC | CASSFNQGTGYTF
TRBJ2-2 | - | TRBV9 | - | TGTGCCAGCAGCCCCCAGGTGGGCGCCGGGGAGCTGTTTTTT | CASSPQVGAGELFF
TRBJ2-6 | - | TRBV7-2 | - | TGTGCCAGCAGCTTTTGGAGTGGGGCCAACGTCCTGACTTTC | CASSFWSGANVLTF
TRBJ1-6 | - | TRBV3-1/TRBV3-2 | - | TGTGCCAGCAGCCTAGACTTCAGTAATTCACCCCTCCACTTT | CASSLDFSNSPLHF
TRBJ2-7 | - | TRBV11-2 | - | TGTGCCAGCAGCCCCGGGACTGGATACGAGCAGTACTTC | CASSPGTGYEQYF
TRBJ1-1 | - | TRBV6-4 | - | TGTGCCATACCGACAGTTTTGAACACTGAAGCTTTCTTT | CAIPTVLNTEAFF
TRBJ1-4 | - | TRBV10-2 | TRBD1 | TGCGCCAGCAGAGGCGGACAGGCAACTAATGAAAAACTGTTTTTT | CASRGGQATNEKLFF
TRBJ1-1 | - | TRBV2 | - | TGTGCCAGCAGTGAGAGACGGGGGAACACTGAAGCTTTCTTT | CASSERRGNTEAFF
TRBJ1-5 | - | TRBV6-5 | - | TGTGCCAGCAGTCCCGCCGGGGGGCTGAATCAGCCCCAGCATTTT | CASSPAGGLNQPQHF
TRBJ1-2 | - | TRBV19 | TRBD1 | TGTGCCAGTAGTCGGGACAGTAGCAACTCCTATGGCTACACCTTC | CASSRDSSNSYGYTF
TRBJ1-6 | - | TRBV11-2 | - | TGTGCCAGCAGGGATGACAGAGGGACTCGTTCACCCCTCCACTTT | CASRDDRGTRSPLHF
TRBJ1-2 | - | TRBV3-1/TRBV3-2 | - | TGTGCCAGCAGCCCACTTCGCGGCAGGGGCTATGGCTACACCTTC | CASSPLRGRGYGYTF